Below, one TCR beta chain is given with its context. No antigen is known for it. The sample comes from a study of T cell responses to AZD1222 COVID-19 vaccine. Study observations and caveats: Clonal diversity was possibly underestimated; the donors were predominantly white British and more often female. The reported proportion of spike-specific TCRs targeting unmutated variant regions was nearly half.

This CDR3 region has 14 residues. Trimming at V came to 5 bases and at J to 6 bases, leaving 9 bases not matched to a gene. The germline V gene encodes CDR1 SGDLS and CDR2 YYNGEE. Assay used: immunoSEQ multiplex PCR; TCRdb lists only in-frame clones, some missing. The table shows about 170,000 clones, with approximately 90% occurring only once. This TCR was sampled from an adult in good health. This sample comprised peripheral blood, obtained on day 0 of AZD1222 vaccination. The chain links TRBV9 to TRBJ2-3, with TRBD2 matching over 7 bases. The CDR3 loop reads CASSASLAEDTQYF. The CDR3 DNA reads as TGTGCCAGCAGTGCGTCTCTAGCGGAGGATACGCAGTATTTT.